This TCR beta chain was captured in a study of shared clonotypes between healthy human individuals (dated by TCRdb to about 2020). Describing the broader study: A few men and a couple of women, aged 18 to 49 years, made up the cohort. For each donor, CD4 naive and CD4 memory were each run on three plates, CD8 naive on two plates, and CD8 memory on one plate. To increase sequencing depth and limit assay-specific biases, different laboratories used diverse techniques to prepare libraries and sequence TCR repertoires. Per donor, leukapheresis produced somewhere between about 0.85 and 10 billion PBMCs. Blood TCR repertoires of about 5 healthy adults were deeply sequenced to estimate repertoire size and the extent of clonotype sharing between individuals. General findings and caveats noted by the study authors: Because the study included a small number of donors, the genetic and exposure-history diversity represented was limited. Pairwise subsampling indicated that sequencing depth was expected to affect the degree of clonotype sharing among donors. Approximately 4.8% of naive CD4, 3% to 4% of naive CD8, 2% to 2.5% of memory CD4, and 0.4% of memory CD8 clonotypes were shared across several donors. Rarefaction of sorted-subset datasets indicated incomplete sequencing despite the large sequencing depth. Compared with non-shared clonotypes, the clonotypes found in all four sorted-subset donors had higher generation probabilities. Sampling was limited to blood, and TCR repertoires in tissue likely differ from TCR repertoires in blood. Estimated clonotype richness was generally larger for naive than for memory subsets.

Using the deep immunoSEQ assay, multiplex PCR amplified TCR CDR3 regions from genomic DNA. Extracted genomic DNA from each cell subset was distributed evenly across all wells of several immunoSEQ 96-well plates, and each plate was treated as a replicate. Each replicate PCR for sorted subsets received 150 to 250 ng genomic DNA, equal to tens of thousands of T cell genomes. The purified libraries were quantified using a Qubit 3.0 fluorometer, sized with a Bioanalyzer 2100, and then quantified again using the KAPA Library Quantification kit. A separate single-read 150-cycle Illumina NextSeq 550 flow cell was used to sequence each immunoSEQ 96-well plate. In the original analysis: Because the immunoSEQ output included only junctional sequences and no quality scores, the filtering could not be the same as the filtering used for full-length reads. To assign V/J genes and CDR3, sequences were annotated using PyIR, a Python wrapper for IgBLAST v1.9, with IMGT germline references. Any read was removed if the V/J assignment was weak (E-value above 1e-6), the CDR3 was missing, or the read contained stop codons, out-of-frame junctions, or ambiguous translated residues. V3J clonotypes were defined by identical inferred V gene, J gene, and CDR3 amino acid sequence. Percentage overlap between repertoires was computed as shared unique clonotypes divided by the size of the smaller repertoire. Richness of each repertoire was evaluated using RTK rarefaction, the Chao1 estimator, and Recon v2.1 estimates of unobserved clonotypes. OLGA was used to compute generation probabilities for all TCRbeta clonotypes that the gDNA method yielded from four donors. This immuneACCESS table, as held by TCRdb, lists in-frame sequences with V and J called but not all clones. Of the missing ones, under half trace to an unresolved V gene in checked studies; the others have no known cause. The V and J calls and clone size were taken over from that table, and D and trimming were inferred from the DNA. This sample lists some 1.5 million clones; approximately 98% were detected once. The leading ten clones occupy roughly 0.45% of the sample.

Notes on this clone: Its binding antigen is unknown. One base away there is no much larger clone; base qualities are not given.

From the cysteine through the phenylalanine, the CDR3 covers 18 amino acids. Just CDR3 DNA is preserved here, 54 bases in frame from base 1. V loses 3 bases at its end and J loses 7 bases; junction bases beyond the gene matches: 10. CDR1 and CDR2, per the germline V gene, are SGDLS and YYNGEE. Donors were healthy HIV-negative adults with no recently reported acute infections or vaccinations. Only Caucasian adults living in Nashville, Tennessee, USA were represented among the donors. Magnetic negative selection was used to enrich CD4+ T cells, after which naive cells were positively selected on CD45RA and the negative fraction became the memory subset. Blood was collected by leukapheresis, and PBMCs were isolated by Ficoll-Histopaque density gradient centrifugation and then cryopreserved in liquid nitrogen vapor phase. Purity and quantity of every magnetically sorted T cell population were checked by analytical flow cytometry. Genomic DNA was isolated from each sorted fraction and quantified by UV absorbance on a Nanodrop 2000c.

The chain was built from TRBV9 and TRBJ2-1; the central 16 bases match TRBD2. Source material: naive CD4+ T cells sorted from blood. Sample cell subset or site, as interpreted from the label and publication: CD45RA+ positively selected. The receptor comes from a man aged 25 to 40 in good health. The CDR3 is CASSAPGLAGGSINEQFF. Here is the DNA: TGTGCCAGCAGCGCCCCGGGACTAGCGGGAGGGTCGATTAATGAGCAGTTCTTC.